What follows are 20 T cell receptor beta chains derived from one specimen sequenced in a study of blood T cell repertoires in COVID-19 (TCRdb year 2020). Receptors were amplified or captured by the immunoSEQ multiplex PCR assay. In its TCRdb copy, this immuneACCESS table keeps in-frame sequences only and misses some clones. Where compared with another copy, unresolved V genes explain less than half of these, and the others have no known cause. The sample includes 140,000 to 150,000 clones, with about 79% observed a single time. The ten biggest clones cover about a tenth of the sample. Sequenced: peripheral blood. The receptor source for this set is a man aged 55 to 69 with active or convalescent COVID-19.

This chain links TRBV18 with TRBJ1-4; 7 bases agree with TRBD1. J was trimmed by 8 bases and V by 3 bases; bases with no gene match: 3. Germline V gene data show CDR1 as KGHSH and CDR2 as LQKENI. This CDR3 is 13 amino acids long. The CDR3 loop is CASSPGQREKLFF. For the CDR3, the DNA is TGTGCCAGCTCACCGGGACAGAGGGAAAAACTGTTTTTT.

This clone was counted a few times. CDR3 in amino acids: CASSKGGGNHQPQHF. The CDR3 DNA reads TGTGCCAGCAGCAAAGGGGGGGGCAACCATCAGCCCCAGCATTTT. The chain has TRBV21-1 and TRBJ1-5. TRBV21-1 is designated a pseudogene. The CDR3 runs to 15 residues.

The rearrangement links TRBV30 to TRBJ1-5; D not certain. Germline CDR1 and CDR2: GTSNPN and SVGIG (reference sequence). The CDR3 length is 11 residues. Trimming took 3 bases from V and 9 from J, leaving 9 bases between them. The CDR3: CAWSAGGPQHF. CDR3 bases: TGTGCCTGGAGCGCCGGTGGGCCCCAGCATTTT.

This clone showed up just once. The chain employs TRBV12-5 and TRBJ2-3; 13 positions match TRBD2. Trimming took 6 bases from V and 4 from J; bases not matched to a gene: 22. Germline values: CDR1 LGHNT, CDR2 FRNRAP. The CDR3 length is 21 residues. CDR3 DNA sequence: TGTGCTAGTGGCCCAGTACCAGTCTTGGGACTAGCGGGAAGTAGGGCAGATACGCAGTATTTT. It translates to CASGPVPVLGLAGSRADTQYF.

Concerning this clone itself: The junction differs from germline at one of its ends, possibly a read error. This chain links TRBV11-3 with TRBJ2-2; 7 nucleotides match TRBD2. Germline CDR1 is SGHNT and CDR2 is YENEEA. This CDR3 contains 15 residues. The chain's CDR3 is CASSLLASGTGELFF. The CDR3, as DNA: TGTGCCAGCAGCTTGTTGGCTAGCGGCACCGGGGAGCTATTTTTT.

This chain uses TRBV5-6 with TRBJ1-3; possibly TRBD1 for D (5 bases). This CDR3 spans 16 amino acids. Germline CDR1 and CDR2: SGHDT and YYEEEE. V was clipped by 5 bases and J by 3 bases, with 18 bases between them. The CDR3 reads CASRSMLGHGGNTIYF. The CDR3 coding sequence is TGTGCCAGCAGATCTATGCTGGGGCATGGTGGAAACACCATATATTTT.

The rearrangement uses TRBV11-3 and TRBJ2-7; 8 nucleotides line up with TRBD2. V was clipped by 5 bases and J by 3 bases; unmatched bases: 9. The CDR3 extends over 15 amino acids. CDR1 is SGHNT and CDR2 is YENEEA in the germline V gene. CDR3 nucleotides: TGTGCCAGCAGCCCCCCGGGGGGGAGCTACTACGAGCAGTACTTC. This codes for CASSPPGGSYYEQYF.

This chain links TRBV7-2 with TRBJ1-3; TRBD1 aligns across 7 bases. Germline-derived CDR1 and CDR2 are SGHTA and FQGNSA. V trimming: 5 bases; J trimming: 4 bases; junction bases outside the gene matches: 20. The CDR3 contains 19 residues. The CDR3 loop is CASSPTGQRLSPLGNTIYF. CDR3 coding DNA: TGTGCCAGCAGCCCCACGGGACAGAGACTCTCTCCCCTGGGAAACACCATATATTTT.

The chain has TRBV6-2 or TRBV6-3 and TRBJ1-5; D perhaps matches TRBD1 (6 bases). Per the germline V gene, CDR1 is MNHEY and CDR2 is SVGEGT. Trimming shortened V by 4 bases and J by 0 bases, and 10 bases separated the two germline ends. The CDR3 spans 15 residues. The CDR3 spells CASSSGVGSNQPQHF. The CDR3, as DNA: TGTGCCAGCAGTTCAGGGGTTGGTAGCAATCAGCCCCAGCATTTT.

The chain employs TRBV4-3 and TRBJ1-2; no firm D call. The ends were cut back, 0 bases at V and 7 bases at J, with 9 bases in the middle. The CDR3 totals 13 residues. CDR1 and CDR2 (germline): LGHNA, YSLEER. The CDR3 is CASSQEIRGGYTF. As DNA, the CDR3 is TGCGCCAGCAGCCAAGAGATTCGGGGTGGCTACACCTTC.

J is TRBJ1-5 and V is TRBV19; D not resolved. From germline, CDR1 is LNHDA and CDR2 SQIVND (reference sequence). The CDR3 spans 16 residues. Trimming took 1 base from V and 0 from J, leaving 10 bases between them. CDR3 sequence: CASSIVTLASNQPQHF. In nucleotides, the CDR3 is TGTGCCAGTAGTATAGTTACCCTGGCTAGCAATCAGCCCCAGCATTTT.

This clone appeared a few times. The chain joins TRBV10-2 to TRBJ2-6; TRBD1 agrees at 7 bases. Germline V lookup: CDR1 WSHSY, CDR2 SAAADI. V trimming: 7 bases; J trimming: 1 base; junction bases outside the gene matches: 13. The CDR3 totals 18 residues. CDR3: CASMTPSPGGSGANVLTF. The CDR3 nucleotides are TGCGCCAGCATGACGCCCTCGCCAGGGGGATCTGGGGCCAACGTCCTGACTTTC.

This chain uses TRBV3-1 (or the pseudogene TRBV3-2) with TRBJ1-1; no clear D gene. Germline V CDR1 and CDR2: LGHDT, YNNKEL (reference sequence). V was clipped by 0 bases and J by 11 bases, with 10 bases between them. This CDR3 contains 12 residues. CDR3 residues: CASSQEPEKAFF. CDR3 coding DNA: TGTGCCAGCAGCCAAGAACCGGAGAAGGCTTTCTTT.

The chain uses TRBV12-3 or TRBV12-4 and TRBJ1-4; D unresolved. The CDR3 extends over 13 amino acids. V was pared by 3 bases and J by 5 bases, with 7 bases between. The DNA for the CDR3 is TGTGCCAGCAGTTTCGAGGGAAATGAAAAACTGTTTTTT. Residues: CASSFEGNEKLFF.

Only a few counts were recorded for this clone. The V and J genes are TRBV11-3 and TRBJ1-1; TRBD1 matches 8 bases. V shed 4 bases and J 2 bases; nucleotides not matched to a gene: 9. Looked up from germline, CDR1 is SGHNT and CDR2 is YENEEA. The CDR3 is 16 residues long. CDR3 protein: CASSSLWDRKNTEAFF. The CDR3, as DNA: TGTGCCAGCAGCTCACTCTGGGACAGGAAAAACACTGAAGCTTTCTTT.

This clone is a singleton in its sample. The chain employs TRBV7-2 and TRBJ2-1; the match to TRBD2 covers 10 bases. CDR3 length: 17 amino acids. Losses at the gene ends were 4 bases for V and 0 bases for J; bases not matched to a gene: 6. Per germline, CDR1 SGHTA and CDR2 FQGNSA. The CDR3 reads CASSSLIAGGSYNEQFF. CDR3 bases: TGTGCCAGCAGCTCACTGATAGCGGGGGGCTCCTACAATGAGCAGTTCTTC.

J is TRBJ1-5 and V is TRBV10-3, with D perhaps matching TRBD1 (6 bases). The CDR3 has 14 amino acids. The germline V gene encodes CDR1 ENHRY and CDR2 SYGVKD. V shed 11 bases and J shed 2 bases, with 16 bases lying between them. The CDR3 DNA sequence: TGTGCCTCCGGGGGGGCAGGTGGCAATCAGCCCCAGCATTTT. This gives the protein CASGGAGGNQPQHF.

This chain uses TRBV7-2 with TRBJ2-2, with 8 bases lining up with TRBD1. The CDR3 runs 15 residues. Germline values: CDR1 SGHTA, CDR2 FQGNSA. After removal of 4 bases from V and 4 bases from J, the junction contained 5 bases not matched to a gene. The CDR3 here is CASSSQGALTGELFF. The CDR3 DNA follows: TGTGCCAGCAGCTCGCAGGGGGCGCTCACCGGGGAGCTGTTTTTT. Using reference TRBV7-2 and TRBJ2-2 for the parts outside the CDR3, the full variable domain is GAGVSQSPSNKVTEKGKDVELRCDPISGHTALYWYRQSLGQGLEFLIYFQGNSAPDKSGLPSDRFSAERTGGSVSTLTIQRTQQEDSAVYLCASSSQGALTGELFFGEGSRLTVL.

This chain uses TRBV6-2 or TRBV6-3 with TRBJ1-2, with D perhaps TRBD1 (5 bases). The V gene's germline CDR1 is MNHEY and CDR2 SVGEGT. The CDR3 is 15 residues long. Deletions cut 4 bases from V and 4 bases from J, with 16 bases between. The CDR3 sequence: CASSLIETAIYGYTF. CDR3 sequence (DNA): TGTGCCAGCAGTTTGATCGAGACAGCAATCTATGGCTACACCTTC.

The chain employs TRBV6-1 and TRBJ1-2; D is undetermined. CDR3 length: 13 residues. V lost 0 bases, J lost 4 bases, and 6 bases lay in between. The germline gives CDR1 MNHNS, CDR2 SASEGT. The CDR3 sequence is CASSEALFYGYTF. Here the CDR3 DNA reads TGTGCCAGCAGTGAAGCCCTCTTCTATGGCTACACCTTC.